Presented here are 27 T cell receptor beta chains from one specimen sequenced in a study of shared clonotypes between healthy human individuals. TCRdb's copy holds only in-frame clones and misses some; the assay was immunoSEQ multiplex PCR. The table includes 450,000 to 650,000 clones, roughly 79% detected once. Sequencing was performed on PBMCs. The receptor source for this set is a woman in her thirties or forties in good health. Some clones in this sample may be carry-over from other donors' samples.

Of note for this clone: At one of its ends the junction is not consistent with the germline gene, which may arise from a read error. V is TRBV7-7 and J is TRBJ2-1, with 10 bases matching TRBD1. The germline CDR1 and CDR2 sequences are SSHAT and FNYEAQ (reference sequence). This CDR3 is built from 15 residues. This CDR3 is CASSLGQGDYNEQFF. The CDR3, as DNA: TGTGCTAGCAGCTTAGGACAGGGGGACTACAATGAGCAGTTCTTC.

This chain uses TRBV14 with TRBJ2-7; unclear D gene. This CDR3 comprises 14 residues. CDR1 is SGHDN, CDR2 FVKESK, per germline. Trimming left V 4 bases short and J 3 bases short, with 13 bases between. The chain's CDR3 is CASSPVGIDYEQYF. The DNA for the CDR3 is TGTGCCAGCAGCCCCGTAGGGATTGACTACGAGCAGTACTTC.

This chain connects TRBV30 to TRBJ1-2; no firm D call. Trimming shortened V by 0 bases and J by 5 bases, and 13 bases separated the two germline ends. Germline V lookup: CDR1 GTSNPN, CDR2 SVGIG (reference sequence). The CDR3 contains 14 residues. The CDR3 coding sequence is TGTGCCTGGAGTGTAGGCCTAATGGGGTATGGCTACACCTTC. As protein: CAWSVGLMGYGYTF.

J is TRBJ2-3 and V is TRBV28; 12 bases are shared with TRBD1. The V and J ends lost 5 bases and 5 bases, in that order; junction bases with no gene match: 8. Per the germline V gene, CDR1 is MDHEN and CDR2 is SYDVKM. There are 16 residues in the CDR3. The CDR3 is CASSLQGTGGLDTQYF. The CDR3 DNA reads as TGTGCCAGCAGTCTCCAAGGGACAGGGGGCTTAGATACGCAGTATTTT.

As to this clone: Because it lacks the conserved phenylalanine or tryptophan at the end, this CDR3 is likely a read error. The DNA is left out, because the CDR3 cannot be placed on it with certainty; the CDR3 is given as TCRdb lists it. CDR3 sequence: CASSVGASVFL. This chain connects TRBV2 to TRBJ2-4; TRBD2, the D gene given by the table, was not confirmed from the DNA. Both ends counted, the CDR3 spans 11 residues. The germline gives CDR1 SNHLY, CDR2 FYNNEI.

The chain recombines TRBV6-1 with TRBJ1-1, with no clear D. The CDR3 runs to 17 residues. Germline V gives CDR1 MNHNS, CDR2 SASEGT. V was pared by 0 bases and J by 3 bases, with 17 bases between. The CDR3 DNA is TGTGCCAGCAGTGAAGCAACACAGCCTTACTGGGACACTGAAGCTTTCTTT. Its translation is CASSEATQPYWDTEAFF.

V gene TRBV5-1 combines with J gene TRBJ2-7; D is tentatively TRBD1 or TRBD2 (5 bases each). There are 13 residues in the CDR3. The germline gives CDR1 SGHRS, CDR2 YFSETQ. V lost 4 bases to trimming and J lost 2 bases, with 10 bases between them. CDR3 amino acids: CASSGLGAYEQYF. CDR3 coding DNA: TGCGCCAGCAGCGGCCTGGGGGCCTACGAGCAGTACTTC.

This clone was counted a single time. V and J are TRBV29-1 and TRBJ2-3; 9 nucleotides agree with TRBD2. Trimming removed 7 bases from V and 0 bases from J; junction bases left unmatched: 2. Germline V lookup: CDR1 SQVTM, CDR2 ANQGSEA. The CDR3 runs to 13 residues. CDR3 in DNA: TGCAGCGCTAGCGGGGTGAGCACAGATACGCAGTATTTT. It specifies CSASGVSTDTQYF.

The rearrangement uses TRBV7-2 and TRBJ2-7, with 10 bases aligning to TRBD1. Germline values: CDR1 SGHTA, CDR2 FQGNSA. This CDR3 contains 15 residues. Losses at the gene ends were 5 bases for V and 5 bases for J; bases not matched to a gene: 9. CDR3 sequence (DNA): TGTGCCAGCAGCCTCAGGACAGGGGGGCGAGACGAGCAGTACTTC. Protein sequence: CASSLRTGGRDEQYF. The full variable domain, in which reference TRBV7-2 and TRBJ2-7 provide the parts outside the CDR3, is GAGVSQSPSNKVTEKGKDVELRCDPISGHTALYWYRQSLGQGLEFLIYFQGNSAPDKSGLPSDRFSAERTGGSVSTLTIQRTQQEDSAVYLCASSLRTGGRDEQYFGPGTRLTVT.

This chain connects TRBV5-1 to TRBJ1-1; TRBD1 is a possible D gene (6 bases). CDR3 length: 15 amino acids. Germline V CDR1 and CDR2: SGHRS, YFSETQ. V was shortened by 2 bases and J by 5 bases, with 16 bases between the two germline ends. The CDR3 bases are TGCGCCAGCAGCTTATCAGGGGAAGGGGCAACTGAAGCTTTCTTT. Encoded protein: CASSLSGEGATEAFF.

Notes on this clone: A single base is all that separates this from a far larger clone, so a read error is likely. The chain links TRBV29-1 to TRBJ2-7; D is possibly TRBD2 (7 bases). The germline gives CDR1 SQVTM, CDR2 ANQGSEA. This CDR3 has 13 residues. The CDR3 sequence is CGVEGDYSYEQYF. In DNA form, the CDR3 reads TGCGGCGTTGAGGGGGACTACTCCTACGAGCAGTACTTC.

The chain uses TRBV9 and TRBJ2-7; D uncertain. V lost 0 bases and J 2 bases, leaving 9 bases between the germline ends. CDR3 size: 14 residues. Germline assignment: CDR1 SGDLS and CDR2 YYNGEE. The CDR3 region is CASSVDANTYEQYF. The DNA for the CDR3 is TGTGCCAGCAGCGTAGATGCGAATACCTACGAGCAGTACTTC.

V usage is TRBV10-3 and J usage is TRBJ1-5; the match to TRBD1 covers 7 bases. Germline CDR1 and CDR2: ENHRY and SYGVKD. CDR3 length: 13 residues. The V and J ends lost 8 bases and 3 bases, in that order; junction bases with no gene match: 4. CDR3 region: CAIGGGINQPQHF. CDR3 nucleotide sequence: TGTGCCATCGGAGGGGGCATCAATCAGCCCCAGCATTTT.

This chain connects TRBV7-2 to TRBJ1-1, with 10 bases aligning to TRBD1. The V gene's germline CDR1 is SGHTA and CDR2 FQGNSA. The CDR3 has 14 amino acids. The V gene end was trimmed by 9 bases and the J gene end by 3 bases; junction bases not matched to a gene: 7. The CDR3 spells CASRPGQGYTEAFF. CDR3 nucleotides: TGTGCCAGTAGACCGGGACAGGGGTACACTGAAGCTTTCTTT.

V gene TRBV2 combines with J gene TRBJ1-5; D remains ambiguous. The CDR3 is 13 amino acids. Deletions cut 5 bases from V and 4 bases from J, with 9 bases between. Germline lookup yields CDR1 SNHLY and CDR2 FYNNEI. CDR3 protein: CASSPGSNQPQHF. Here the CDR3 DNA reads TGTGCCAGCAGTCCGGGAAGTAATCAGCCCCAGCATTTT.

This clone was picked up one time. The V gene is TRBV5-6, the J gene TRBJ2-3, with D perhaps TRBD1 (5 bases). The CDR3 is 14 amino acids. V lost 6 bases and J lost 5, with 16 bases in between. Germline V gene lookup returns CDR1 SGHDT and CDR2 YYEEEE. The CDR3 loop reads CASIPMGLEDTQYF. In nucleotides, the CDR3 is TGTGCCAGCATCCCCATGGGGCTTGAAGATACGCAGTATTTT. The full variable domain, its missing parts supplied by reference TRBV5-6 and TRBJ2-3, is DAGVTQSPTHLIKTRGQQVTLRCSPKSGHDTVSWYQQALGQGPQFIFQYYEEEERQRGNFPDRFSGHQFPNYSSELNVNALLLGDSALYLCASIPMGLEDTQYFGPGTRLTVL.

The V gene is TRBV27, the J gene TRBJ2-7; no reliable D call. Germline V gives CDR1 MNHEY, CDR2 SMNVEV (reference sequence). The CDR3 consists of 13 residues. Trimming took 2 bases from V and 0 from J, leaving 5 bases between them. The CDR3 nucleotides read TGTGCCAGCAGTTTAAGCCGCTCCTACGAGCAGTACTTC. This translates into CASSLSRSYEQYF.

The rearrangement uses TRBV4-1 and TRBJ1-1, with D hard to call. The CDR3 is 14 residues long. The V gene lost 1 base and the J gene lost 2 bases, with 8 bases spanning the gap. Germline V CDR1 and CDR2: MGHRA, YSYEKL. CDR3 DNA sequence: TGCGCCAGCAGCCAAGTAGGAACAAACACTGAAGCTTTCTTT. It yields the protein CASSQVGTNTEAFF.

The genes are TRBV7-3 and TRBJ1-2; tentatively, D is TRBD1 (5 bases). V lost 2 bases and J lost 4, with 8 bases in between. This CDR3 has 13 amino acids. Germline CDR1 SGHTA, CDR2 FQGTGA. The DNA of the CDR3 is TGTGCCAGCAGCTTAGGGGGAGGCTATGGCTACACCTTC. This translates into CASSLGGGYGYTF.

This clone occurred once. The sample contains more than one DNA sequence encoding this CDR3. The J gene is TRBJ2-5, the V gene TRBV7-9; perhaps TRBD2 as D (6 bases). V was clipped by 3 bases and J by 5 bases, with 10 bases between them. The CDR3 runs 13 residues. Germline CDR1 SEHNR, CDR2 FQNEAQ (reference sequence). DNA of the CDR3: TGTGCCAGCAGCTTTAGCAGCGGGGAGACCCAGTACTTC. It codes for CASSFSSGETQYF.

As regards this clone: The junction and the germline gene differ at one end; a read error may be behind it. The same CDR3 is also encoded by other DNA sequences in this sample. The rearrangement uses TRBV11-2 and TRBJ2-1; D call uncertain. The CDR3 loop spans 14 amino acids. Germline CDR1 SGHAT, CDR2 FQNNGV. For the CDR3, the DNA is TGCGCCAGCAGCTTAGACCCCCTCCACAATGAGCAGTTCTTC. As protein: CASSLDPLHNEQFF.

The chain recombines TRBV30 with TRBJ1-2; 10 nucleotides agree with TRBD1. Trimming at V came to 2 bases and at J to 4 bases, leaving 7 bases not matched to a gene. Germline CDR1 reads GTSNPN; CDR2 reads SVGIG (reference sequence). The CDR3 loop spans 15 amino acids. Here the CDR3 reads CAWSPSGQGRYGYTF. Here the CDR3 DNA reads TGTGCCTGGAGTCCGTCGGGACAGGGGCGCTATGGCTACACCTTC.

Turning to this clone: At the DNA level, this CDR3 is encoded by other sequences in the same sample as well. The V call is TRBV5-1, the J call TRBJ2-7; 9 bases match TRBD2. Losses at the gene ends were 4 bases for V and 4 bases for J; bases not matched to a gene: 3. The CDR3 extends over 13 amino acids. From germline, CDR1 is SGHRS and CDR2 YFSETQ. The CDR3 nucleotides are TGCGCCAGCAGCGCTAGCGGGACGTACGAGCAGTACTTC. Its protein is CASSASGTYEQYF.

This chain connects TRBV7-6 to TRBJ2-1; TRBD2 matches at 8 bases. Germline lookup yields CDR1 SGHVS and CDR2 FNYEAQ. With 2 bases clipped from V and 4 bases from J, the junction kept 7 bases outside the gene matches. The CDR3 spans 16 residues. The CDR3 DNA is TGTGCCAGCAGCTTAAGAGCGGGAGTTAGGTACAATGAGCAGTTCTTC. It encodes CASSLRAGVRYNEQFF. Combining the CDR3 with reference TRBV7-6 and TRBJ2-1 gives the whole variable domain GAGVSQSPRYKVTKRGQDVALRCDPISGHVSLYWYRQALGQGPEFLTYFNYEAQQDKSGLPNDRFSAERPEGSISTLTIQRTEQRDSAMYRCASSLRAGVRYNEQFFGPGTRLTVL.

This clone was recorded only once. This likely came from a read error, as a far larger clone is one base away. The chain links TRBV25-1 to TRBJ1-4, with TRBD1 identical over 8 bases. The CDR3 spans 15 residues. The germline V gene has CDR1 MGHDK and CDR2 SYGVNS. In DNA, the CDR3 is TGTGCCGGCAGTGAATATACAGGGGGAAATGAAAAACTGTTTTTT. Translation gives CAGSEYTGGNEKLFF.

The genes are TRBV11-1 and TRBJ1-1; D is possibly TRBD1 (5 bases). V shed 4 bases and J shed 5 bases, with 20 bases lying between them. The CDR3 has 16 residues. Per the germline V gene, CDR1 is SGHAT and CDR2 is FQDESV (reference sequence). The CDR3 bases are TGTGCCAGCAGCTCAACCCCCCTTCCAGGGAGGACTGAAGCTTTCTTT. Its translation is CASSSTPLPGRTEAFF. Full variable domain (rest looked up from reference TRBV11-1 and TRBJ1-1): EAEVAQSPRYKITEKSQAVAFWCDPISGHATLYWYRQILGQGPELLVQFQDESVVDDSQLPKDRFSAERLKGVDSTLKIQPAELGDSAMYLCASSSTPLPGRTEAFFGQGTRLTVV.

The J gene is TRBJ1-1, the V gene TRBV28, with D perhaps matching TRBD1 (6 bases). With 3 bases removed from V and 5 bases from J, the gap between germline ends came to 13 bases. The CDR3 extends over 14 amino acids. Germline loops: CDR1 MDHEN, CDR2 SYDVKM. CDR3 in DNA: TGTGCCAGCAGTTTGGCCGACAGGATTACTGAAGCTTTCTTT. Translating it yields CASSLADRITEAFF.